A selection of T cell receptor beta chains follows, all from one sample in a study of human T cells and chemical hapten exposure. TCRdb fed the RACE reads into MiXCR, producing one record per CDR3 protein. The profile shows roughly 130,000 distinct CDR3 sequences, approximately 9.1% of them singletons. The sequencing sample was made of whole blood. The receptors derive from a male donor in good health. Some clones in this sample may be carry-over from other donors' samples. CDR3s include the opening cysteine and the closing phenylalanine or tryptophan. D genes are given only for firm matches. The size of a clone is reported for some rows only, either as once, few or many, or as a class for expanded clones.

d_gene,j_gene,abundance,v_gene,len,CDR3aa,CDR3nt
.,TRBJ1-6,.,TRBV12-3/TRBV12-4,14,CASSFDRNNSPLHF,TGTGCCAGCAGTTTTGACAGAAATAATTCACCCCTCCACTTT
TRBD1,TRBJ1-2,.,TRBV12-3/TRBV12-4,15,CASSPDRGFGYGYTF,TGTGCCAGCAGTCCAGACAGGGGCTTCGGCTATGGCTACACCTTC
.,TRBJ1-6,.,TRBV5-4,15,CASSGNREYNSPLHF,TGTGCCAGCAGCGGTAACAGGGAATATAATTCACCCCTCCACTTT
.,TRBJ1-1,.,TRBV5-4,14,CASSLTGSNTEAFF,TGTGCCAGCAGCTTGACAGGATCTAACACTGAAGCTTTCTTT
TRBD2,TRBJ2-7,many,TRBV4-3,15,CASSPQGSGGYEQYF,TGCGCCAGCAGCCCCCAGGGTAGCGGGGGCTACGAGCAGTACTTC
TRBD2,TRBJ2-5,.,TRBV20-1,16,CSARGTSGGPVETQYF,TGCAGTGCTAGAGGGACTAGCGGGGGGCCGGTGGAGACCCAGTACTTC
TRBD1,TRBJ2-1,.,TRBV5-1,16,CASSTIYRGPYNEQFF,TGCGCCAGCAGCACCATCTACAGGGGGCCCTACAATGAGCAGTTCTTC
TRBD1,TRBJ1-4,few,TRBV4-2,16,CASSQAGGEANEKLFF,TGTGCCAGCAGCCAAGCAGGGGGGGAGGCTAATGAAAAACTGTTTTTT
TRBD1,TRBJ2-7,few,TRBV3-1,14,CASSQRTGSYEQYF,TGTGCCAGCAGCCAAAGGACAGGATCCTACGAGCAGTACTTC
.,TRBJ1-6,many,TRBV12-3/TRBV12-4,16,CASSFSGPTYNSPLHF,TGTGCCAGCAGTTTTTCAGGGCCGACCTATAATTCACCCCTCCACTTT
TRBD2,TRBJ2-7,many,TRBV6-2/TRBV6-3,14,CASRKGLEIYEQYF,TGTGCCAGCAGAAAGGGACTAGAGATCTACGAGCAGTACTTC
.,TRBJ1-5,few,TRBV13,15,CASSLGGVGNQPQHF,TGTGCCAGCAGCTTAGGAGGGGTTGGCAATCAGCCCCAGCATTTT
.,TRBJ1-1,few,TRBV6-5,19,CASSYSTPGLRPSNTEAFF,TGTGCCAGCAGTTACTCGACGCCCGGATTACGTCCATCCAACACTGAAGCTTTCTTT
TRBD2,TRBJ2-1,many,TRBV7-2,19,CASSLRPPGREGSYNEQFF,TGTGCCAGCAGCTTAAGGCCCCCGGGGCGGGAGGGCTCCTACAATGAGCAGTTCTTC
.,TRBJ1-6,.,TRBV7-2,14,CASSTQTQGPPLHF,TGTGCCAGCAGCACACAAACCCAGGGGCCACCCCTCCACTTT
TRBD1,TRBJ1-1,.,TRBV5-5,16,CASRSTGQKLSTEAFF,TGTGCCAGCAGATCGACAGGGCAGAAACTCTCCACTGAAGCTTTCTTT
.,TRBJ2-1,many,TRBV6-5,13,CASSTGSYNEQFF,TGTGCCAGCAGCACCGGGAGTTACAATGAGCAGTTCTTC
TRBD1,TRBJ1-5,many,TRBV7-9,14,CASSLPGGGQPQHF,TGTGCCAGCAGCTTACCAGGGGGAGGCCAGCCCCAGCATTTT
.,TRBJ2-7,few,TRBV7-8,16,CASSLSSRRQSYEQYF,TGTGCCAGCAGCTTATCCTCGAGGAGACAGTCCTACGAGCAGTACTTC
.,TRBJ2-7,many,TRBV25-1,12,CASSEATYEQYF,TGTGCCAGCAGTGAAGCTACCTACGAGCAGTACTTC
TRBD1,TRBJ2-1,many,TRBV2,15,CASSDRGQAYNEQFF,TGTGCCAGCAGTGATAGGGGACAGGCCTACAATGAGCAGTTCTTC
.,TRBJ1-1,.,TRBV4-3,13,CASSQSKNTEAFF,TGCGCCAGCAGCCAAAGCAAGAACACTGAAGCTTTCTTT
.,TRBJ2-3,few,TRBV20-1,16,CSARDGKILSTDTQYF,TGCAGTGCTAGAGATGGCAAGATTTTGAGCACAGATACGCAGTATTTT
.,TRBJ2-5,.,TRBV20-1,12,CTSKGVQETQYF,TGCACCTCAAAGGGGGTACAAGAGACCCAGTACTTC
.,TRBJ2-1,many,TRBV11-2,12,CASNRGMDEQFF,TGTGCCAGCAACCGCGGCATGGATGAGCAGTTCTTC
TRBD1,TRBJ2-1,.,TRBV27,15,CASLSRTGAYNEQFF,TGTGCCAGCCTTTCCAGGACAGGGGCTTACAATGAGCAGTTCTTC